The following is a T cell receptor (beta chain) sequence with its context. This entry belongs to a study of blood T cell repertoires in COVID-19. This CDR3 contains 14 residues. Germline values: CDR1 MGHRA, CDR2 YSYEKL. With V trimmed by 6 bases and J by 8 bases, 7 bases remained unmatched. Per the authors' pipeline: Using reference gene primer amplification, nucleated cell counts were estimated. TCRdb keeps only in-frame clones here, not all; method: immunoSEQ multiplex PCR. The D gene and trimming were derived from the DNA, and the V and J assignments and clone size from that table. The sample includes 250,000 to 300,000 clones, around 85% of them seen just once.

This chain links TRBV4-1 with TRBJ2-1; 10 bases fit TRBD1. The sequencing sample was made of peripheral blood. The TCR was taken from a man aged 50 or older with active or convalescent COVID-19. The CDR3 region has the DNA TGCGCCAGCAGTTGGGACAGGGGTATCGATGAGCAGTTCTTC. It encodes CASSWDRGIDEQFF.